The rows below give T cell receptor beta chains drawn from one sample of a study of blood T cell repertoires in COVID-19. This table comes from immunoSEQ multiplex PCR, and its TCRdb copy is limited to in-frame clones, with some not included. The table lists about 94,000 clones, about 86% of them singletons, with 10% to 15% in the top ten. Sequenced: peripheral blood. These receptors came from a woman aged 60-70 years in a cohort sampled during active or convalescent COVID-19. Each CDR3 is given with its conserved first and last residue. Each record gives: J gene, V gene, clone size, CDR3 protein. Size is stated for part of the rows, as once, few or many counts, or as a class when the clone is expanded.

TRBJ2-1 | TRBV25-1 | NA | CASSVGGGGPSNEQFF
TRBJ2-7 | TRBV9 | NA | CASSVGGGQGDYEQYF
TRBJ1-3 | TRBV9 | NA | CASSVQGATGNTIYF
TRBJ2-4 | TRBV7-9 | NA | CASSLGQPGKNIQYF
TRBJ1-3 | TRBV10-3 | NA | CAISVGQGVGNTIYF
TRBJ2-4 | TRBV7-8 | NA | CASSLSGGQNIQYF
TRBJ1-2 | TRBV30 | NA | CALNAHPYGYTF
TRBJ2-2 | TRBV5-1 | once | CASSSLRAGGDTGELFF
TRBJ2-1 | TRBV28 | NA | CASSTPSGNSYNEQFF
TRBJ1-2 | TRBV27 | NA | CASLASGSGGYTF
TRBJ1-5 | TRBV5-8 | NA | CASSLGGRGYQPQHF
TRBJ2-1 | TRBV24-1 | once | CATSDPPAGANEQFF
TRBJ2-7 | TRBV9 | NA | CASSAGPGQRIYEQYF
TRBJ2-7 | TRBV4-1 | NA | CASSQASWDRAEQYF
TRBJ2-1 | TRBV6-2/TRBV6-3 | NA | CASSYGAGGWGNEQFF
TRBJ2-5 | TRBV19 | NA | CASSGGVSGPNPETQYF
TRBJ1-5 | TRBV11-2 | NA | CASSLDRVLGQPQHF
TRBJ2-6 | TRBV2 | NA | CASRQGTGANVLTF
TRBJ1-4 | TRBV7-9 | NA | CASSLGDRVLEKLFF
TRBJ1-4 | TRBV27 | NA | CASGTSRKLFF
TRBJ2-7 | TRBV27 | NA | CASSLLQGYEQYF
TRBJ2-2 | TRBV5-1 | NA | CASTLGPGGELFF
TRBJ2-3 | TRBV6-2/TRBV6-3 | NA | CASSYVTATDTQYF
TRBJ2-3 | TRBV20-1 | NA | CSAAPGDTQYF
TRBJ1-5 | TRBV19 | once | CASSIGGQLNQPQHF
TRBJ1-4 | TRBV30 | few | CAWTSQGAGEKLFF
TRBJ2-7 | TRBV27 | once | CASNRRGFYEQYF
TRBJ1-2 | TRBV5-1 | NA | CASSDRWGQGGVGYTF
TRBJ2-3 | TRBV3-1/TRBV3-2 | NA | CASSQINREDTQYF
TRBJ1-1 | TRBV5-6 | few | CASSWTVNTEAFF
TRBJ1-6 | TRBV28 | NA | CASSPSVNSPLHF
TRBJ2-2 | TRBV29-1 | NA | CSVSQGADTGELFF
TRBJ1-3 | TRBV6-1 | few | CASIDGGVMSGNTIYF
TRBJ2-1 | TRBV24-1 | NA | CATSGGGAPYNEQFF
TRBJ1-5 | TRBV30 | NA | CAWSVRTGISNQPQHF
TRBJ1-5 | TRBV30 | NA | CAWSKGTGLQPQHF
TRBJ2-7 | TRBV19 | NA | CASSPGQGRYEQYF
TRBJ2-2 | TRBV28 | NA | CAILAGAGVGTGELFF
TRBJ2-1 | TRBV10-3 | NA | CAIRPGLAGFSYNEQFF
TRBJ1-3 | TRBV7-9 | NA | CASSPRPGQPSGNTIYF
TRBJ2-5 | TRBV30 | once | CAWSGSGWETQYF
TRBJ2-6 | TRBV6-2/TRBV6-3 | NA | CASSYIRGRLGAGANVLTF
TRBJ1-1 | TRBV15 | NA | CATSDRANLGMNTEAFF
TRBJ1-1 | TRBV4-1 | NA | CASSPGGGTAEAFF
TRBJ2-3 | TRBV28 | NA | CASRRQGTDTQYF
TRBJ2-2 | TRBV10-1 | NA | CASRGDTGDTGELFF
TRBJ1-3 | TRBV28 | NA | CASSLVLGQFRSGNTIYF
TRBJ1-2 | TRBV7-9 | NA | CASSLTGQGINGYTF
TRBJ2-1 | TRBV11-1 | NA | CATNQIGAPYNEQFF
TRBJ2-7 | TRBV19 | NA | CASSPSTGAYEQYF